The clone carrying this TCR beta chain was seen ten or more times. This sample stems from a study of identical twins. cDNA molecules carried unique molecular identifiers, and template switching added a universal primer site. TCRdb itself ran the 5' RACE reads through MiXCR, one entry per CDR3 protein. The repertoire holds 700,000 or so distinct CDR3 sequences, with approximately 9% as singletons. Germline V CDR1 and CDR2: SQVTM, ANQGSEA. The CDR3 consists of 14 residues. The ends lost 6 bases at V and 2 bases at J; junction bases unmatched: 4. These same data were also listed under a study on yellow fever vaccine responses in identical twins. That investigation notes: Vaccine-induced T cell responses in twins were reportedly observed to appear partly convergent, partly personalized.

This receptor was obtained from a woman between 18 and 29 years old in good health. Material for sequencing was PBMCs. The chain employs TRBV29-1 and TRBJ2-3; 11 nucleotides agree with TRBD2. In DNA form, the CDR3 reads TGCAGCGTACTAGCGGGGGTTCTCACAGATACGCAGTATTTT. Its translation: CSVLAGVLTDTQYF.